This TCR beta chain derives from a study of control samples from healthy donors and cancer patients. Profiling relied on immunoSEQ multiplex PCR, and the TCRdb table lists in-frame clones only, not all of them. This sample has about 250,000 clones, with around 79% found just once. Trimming removed 3 bases from V and 0 bases from J, with 13 bases in between. The CDR3 totals 17 residues. Germline values: CDR1 SGHNT, CDR2 YYREEE (reference sequence). This receptor was identified in a woman between 55 and 75 years old with lung cancer. V and J are TRBV5-4 and TRBJ2-6; D perhaps matches TRBD2 (7 bases). Sequencing used PBMCs. The CDR3, as DNA: TGTGCCAGCAGCTGGGGGGGGCAGACCTCTGGGGCCAACGTCCTGACTTTC. Protein: CASSWGGQTSGANVLTF.